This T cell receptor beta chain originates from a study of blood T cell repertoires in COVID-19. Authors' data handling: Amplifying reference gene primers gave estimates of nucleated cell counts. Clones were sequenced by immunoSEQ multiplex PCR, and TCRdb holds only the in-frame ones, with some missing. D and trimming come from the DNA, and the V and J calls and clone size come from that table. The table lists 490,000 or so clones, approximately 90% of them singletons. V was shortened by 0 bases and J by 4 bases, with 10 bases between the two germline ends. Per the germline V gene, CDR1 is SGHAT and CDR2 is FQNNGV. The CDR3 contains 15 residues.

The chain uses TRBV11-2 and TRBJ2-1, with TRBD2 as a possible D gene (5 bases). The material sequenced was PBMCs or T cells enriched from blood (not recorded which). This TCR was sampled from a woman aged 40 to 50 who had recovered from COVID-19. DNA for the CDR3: TGTGCCAGCAGCTTAGATCGGGGAGAATACAATGAGCAGTTCTTC. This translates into CASSLDRGEYNEQFF.